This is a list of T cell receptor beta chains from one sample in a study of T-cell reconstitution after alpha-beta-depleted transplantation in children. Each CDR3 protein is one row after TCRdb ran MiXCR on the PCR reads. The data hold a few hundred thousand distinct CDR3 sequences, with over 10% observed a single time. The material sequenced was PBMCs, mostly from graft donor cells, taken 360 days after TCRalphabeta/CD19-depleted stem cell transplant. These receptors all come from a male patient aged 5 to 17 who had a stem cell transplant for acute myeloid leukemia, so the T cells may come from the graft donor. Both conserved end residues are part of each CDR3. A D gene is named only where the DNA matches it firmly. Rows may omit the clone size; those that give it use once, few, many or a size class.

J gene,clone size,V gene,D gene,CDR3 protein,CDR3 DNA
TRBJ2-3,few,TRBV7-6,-,CASSLRGRGDTQYF,TGTGCCAGCAGCTTAAGGGGGAGAGGAGATACGCAGTATTTT
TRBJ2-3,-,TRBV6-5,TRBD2,CASSYSHPAGVGTDTQYF,TGTGCCAGCAGTTACTCACACCCAGCGGGAGTTGGCACAGATACGCAGTATTTT
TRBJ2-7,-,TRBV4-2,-,CASSQVGGTYEQYF,TGTGCCAGCAGCCAAGTCGGGGGAACCTACGAGCAGTACTTC
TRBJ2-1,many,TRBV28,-,CASNPRGWTNEQFF,TGTGCCAGCAACCCCAGGGGTTGGACCAATGAGCAGTTCTTC
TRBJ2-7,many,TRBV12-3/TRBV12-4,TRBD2,CASSPGTSGPYEQYF,TGTGCCAGCAGCCCCGGGACTAGCGGGCCCTACGAGCAGTACTTC
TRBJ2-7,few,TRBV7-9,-,CASSLVGVIAYEQYF,TGTGCCAGCAGCTTAGTAGGGGTGATCGCCTACGAGCAGTACTTC
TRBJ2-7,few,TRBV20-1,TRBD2,CSARDVASGDYEQYF,TGCAGTGCTAGAGATGTAGCTAGCGGGGACTACGAGCAGTACTTC
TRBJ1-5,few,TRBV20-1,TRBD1,CSARASWTGGNQPQHF,TGCAGTGCTAGAGCTAGCTGGACAGGGGGCAATCAGCCCCAGCATTTT
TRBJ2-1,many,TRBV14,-,CASSQKATVYNEQFF,TGTGCCAGCAGTCAGAAGGCCACAGTTTACAATGAGCAGTTCTTC
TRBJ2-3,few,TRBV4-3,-,CASSQDGYFFEEDTQYF,TGCGCCAGCAGCCAAGATGGATATTTCTTTGAAGAAGATACGCAGTATTTT
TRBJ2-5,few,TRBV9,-,CASSVQGRETQYF,TGTGCCAGCAGCGTACAGGGGAGAGAGACCCAGTACTTC
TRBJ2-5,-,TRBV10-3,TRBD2,CAISELAGVGETQYF,TGTGCCATCAGTGAGCTAGCGGGAGTGGGGGAGACCCAGTACTTC
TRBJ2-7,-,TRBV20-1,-,CSAELGSTYEQYF,TGCAGTGCTGAGCTAGGGTCAACCTACGAGCAGTACTTC
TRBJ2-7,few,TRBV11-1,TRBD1,CASSLEVPWTGPSYEQYF,TGTGCCAGCAGCTTAGAAGTCCCTTGGACAGGGCCCTCCTACGAGCAGTACTTC
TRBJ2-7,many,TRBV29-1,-,CSVEGDPYEQYF,TGCAGCGTTGAAGGCGACCCCTACGAGCAGTACTTC
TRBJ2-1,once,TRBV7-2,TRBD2,CASSFPGLAGGQQFF,TGTGCCAGCAGCTTCCCAGGACTAGCGGGAGGACAACAGTTCTTC
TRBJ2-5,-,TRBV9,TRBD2,CASSVGTSGPLQETQYF,TGTGCCAGCAGCGTAGGGACTAGCGGGCCTCTCCAAGAGACCCAGTACTTC
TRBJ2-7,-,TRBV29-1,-,CSVAGVGEQYF,TGCAGCGTTGCAGGGGTCGGGGAGCAGTACTTC
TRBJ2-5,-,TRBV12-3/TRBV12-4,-,CASSLRTLGETQYF,TGTGCCAGCAGTTTAAGGACTCTGGGGGAGACCCAGTACTTC
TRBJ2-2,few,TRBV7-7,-,CASSSATGASTGELFF,TGTGCTAGCAGCTCCGCCACGGGGGCTAGCACCGGGGAGCTGTTTTTT
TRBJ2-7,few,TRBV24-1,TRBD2,CATESSGPYEQYF,TGTGCCACCGAATCTAGCGGACCCTACGAGCAGTACTTC
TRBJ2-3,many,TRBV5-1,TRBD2,CASSLRLAGGTDTQYF,TGCGCCAGCAGCTTGCGGCTAGCGGGCGGTACAGATACGCAGTATTTT
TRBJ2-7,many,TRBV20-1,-,CSARDAWDSYEQYF,TGCAGTGCTAGAGATGCTTGGGACTCCTACGAGCAGTACTTC
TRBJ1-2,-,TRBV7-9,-,CASSPGLIYGYTF,TGTGCCAGCAGCCCGGGACTGATCTATGGCTACACCTTC
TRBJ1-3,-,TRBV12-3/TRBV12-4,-,CASSFRSGGSGNTIYF,TGTGCCAGCAGTTTTAGGAGCGGGGGCTCTGGAAACACCATATATTTT